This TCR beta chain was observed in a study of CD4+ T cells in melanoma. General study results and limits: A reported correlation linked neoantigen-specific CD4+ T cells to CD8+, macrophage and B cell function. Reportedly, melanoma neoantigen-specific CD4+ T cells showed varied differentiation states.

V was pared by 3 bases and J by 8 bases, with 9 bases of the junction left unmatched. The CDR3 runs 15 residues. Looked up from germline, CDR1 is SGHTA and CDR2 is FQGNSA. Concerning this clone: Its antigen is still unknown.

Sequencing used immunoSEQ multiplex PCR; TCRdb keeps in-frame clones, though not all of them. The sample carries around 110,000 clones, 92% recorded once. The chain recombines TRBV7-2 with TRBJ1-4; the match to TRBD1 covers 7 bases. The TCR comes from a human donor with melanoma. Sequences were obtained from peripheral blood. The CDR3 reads CASSLVTGSGEKLFF. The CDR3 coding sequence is TGTGCCAGCAGCTTGGTGACAGGGTCGGGCGAAAAACTGTTTTTT.